There are many counts of the clone carrying this T cell receptor beta chain. Its specificity is not known. This sample is drawn from a study of prognosis after radiotherapy for stage I lung cancer. Turning to the study itself: Patients numbered around 12 men and about 6 women, aged about 50 to 95 with a median of approximately 74 years. General study findings and limits: Medians of roughly 10,000 versus 7,000 showed unique TCR clone counts falling after stereotactic body radiation therapy.

Genomic DNA provided the template from which TCR beta CDR3 was amplified by two-round multiplex PCR. Round one of PCR was performed, and it used primers specific to each TRBV and TRBJ gene. With universal primers, the second PCR round was performed. TCRdb re-analysed the multiplex PCR reads in MiXCR, keeping a single row per CDR3 protein. This sample has tens of thousands of distinct CDR3 sequences, with 30% to 35% found just once. The germline V gene has CDR1 DFQATT and CDR2 SNEGSKA (reference sequence). V lost 1 base and J 6 bases, leaving 7 bases between the germline ends. The CDR3 covers 12 residues.

The chain has TRBV20-1 and TRBJ2-1; D gene unclear. The sequences come from PBMCs, collected before or after stereotactic body radiation therapy (not recorded which). The receptor was derived from a donor aged 50 or older with non-small cell lung cancer. The CDR3 nucleotides read TGCAGTGCTAGAGGGAATCCCAATGAGCAGTTCTTC. Protein product: CSARGNPNEQFF.